This T cell receptor beta chain was documented in a study of blood T cell repertoires in COVID-19. Trimming left V 0 bases short and J 8 bases short, with 11 bases between. Looked up from germline, CDR1 is SGHRS and CDR2 is YFSETQ. The CDR3 is made up of 13 amino acids. The repertoire was sequenced with immunoSEQ multiplex PCR; TCRdb's copy has only in-frame clones and lacks some. The sample yields approximately 400,000 clones, 88% seen once. Categorization into cohorts depended on clinical history that participants reported. The sequenced material came from PBMCs or T cells enriched from blood (not recorded which). The chain recombines TRBV5-1 with TRBJ1-2; maybe TRBD1 (5 bases). This TCR was recovered from a woman between 18 and 30 years old who had recovered from COVID-19. As DNA, the CDR3 is TGCGCCAGCAGCTTGGAAGGGGCGGGGGGCTACACCTTC. It specifies CASSLEGAGGYTF.